This T cell receptor beta chain comes out of a study of blood T cells in healthy people across ages. Donors were healthy Caucasian individuals from Russia aged about 6 to 90. Staff drew approximately 9.1 milliliters of peripheral blood from each donor. Details on this clonotype: Its antigen is not identified.

Study-wide points: Long-lived donors carried more naive CD4+ cells and greater diversity than aged donors.

PCR was performed a second time for roughly 7 to 11 cycles using a sample-barcoded 5' primer and a J-beta primer mix. A tag from a template-switch adaptor with 12 random nucleotides marked each cDNA molecule. TCRdb independently ran MiXCR on the 5' RACE reads; one entry per CDR3 protein. This repertoire shows about 770,000 distinct CDR3 sequences, around 42% found once; its top ten account for under 20%. Unmatched junction bases numbered 15, after V lost 2 bases and J lost 5 bases. The CDR3 is 18 amino acids. Germline V gene lookup returns CDR1 MGHDK and CDR2 SYGVNS. This TCR was sampled from a man in his 60s in good health. The genes are TRBV25-1 and TRBJ2-3; 8 bases line up with TRBD2. The sample consisted of blood. The CDR3 coding sequence is TGTGCCAGCAGTGAAAGTCAAGCGGGGGCGACCTCCGGAGATACGCAGTATTTT. Translation: CASSESQAGATSGDTQYF.